A selection of T cell receptor beta chains follows, all from one sample in a study of OX40 agonist ivuxolimab in advanced cancers. Using immunoSEQ multiplex PCR, the repertoire was profiled, and TCRdb retains in-frame clones only, with some absent. Altogether tens of thousands of clones are present, approximately 92% being singletons, with the ten largest covering more than 5.5%. The specimen was CD4+ or CD8+ T cells sorted from blood, collected in a trial of the OX40 agonist ivuxolimab. The source of these receptors is an adult with an advanced solid tumor such as melanoma, head and neck, liver or kidney cancer. CDR3s include the opening cysteine and the closing phenylalanine or tryptophan. Each record gives: CDR3 length, D gene, J gene, V gene, clone size, CDR3 protein, CDR3 DNA. A D gene is named only where the DNA matches it firmly. Clone size, where shown, is once, few, many, or a class for clones that have expanded.

>15|-|TRBJ2-5|TRBV7-8|-
CASSLRAGIQETQYF
TGTGCCAGCAGCTTAAGGGCGGGAATCCAAGAGACCCAGTACTTC
>15|-|TRBJ2-2|TRBV5-1|once
CASSLSSRNTGELFF
TGCGCCAGCAGCTTGTCGTCGAGGAACACCGGGGAGCTGTTTTTT
>14|TRBD2|TRBJ2-2|TRBV27|-
CASRTSGGRQELFF
TGTGCCAGTAGGACTAGCGGGGGCCGTCAGGAGCTGTTTTTT
>15|TRBD2|TRBJ2-7|TRBV5-4|-
CASSSASGPDYEQYF
TGTGCCAGCAGCTCTGCTAGCGGGCCCGACTACGAGCAGTACTTC
>15|-|TRBJ1-2|TRBV7-8|-
CASSFSGGPNYGYTF
TGTGCCAGCAGCTTTTCGGGCGGCCCCAACTATGGCTACACCTTC
>15|-|TRBJ1-6|TRBV6-1|-
CASRGIGQTNSPLHF
TGTGCCAGCAGGGGAATCGGACAGACAAATTCACCCCTCCACTTT
>17|TRBD2|TRBJ2-3|TRBV7-6|-
CASSSGLAGEYPDTQYF
TGTGCCAGCAGCTCCGGACTAGCGGGAGAATATCCAGATACGCAGTATTTT
>12|TRBD1|TRBJ1-5|TRBV28|-
CASGQEDQPQHF
TGTGCCAGCGGACAGGAGGACCAGCCCCAGCATTTT
>14|-|TRBJ1-5|TRBV5-6|-
CASSLGTSNQPQHF
TGTGCCAGCAGCTTGGGGACATCGAATCAGCCCCAGCATTTT
>15|-|TRBJ2-3|TRBV2|-
CASSADRSSTDTQYF
TGTGCCAGCAGTGCGGACAGATCTAGCACAGATACGCAGTATTTT
>16|TRBD2|TRBJ2-7|TRBV7-8|-
CASSRGLAETSYEQYF
TGTGCCAGCAGCAGGGGACTAGCGGAAACTTCCTACGAGCAGTACTTC
>16|-|TRBJ2-1|TRBV6-6|once
CASSPRATSAGNEQFF
TGTGCCAGCAGTCCAAGGGCCACTAGTGCGGGGAATGAGCAGTTCTTC
>16|TRBD1|TRBJ2-7|TRBV18|-
CASSPRRDRAVYEQYF
TGTGCCAGCTCACCAAGGAGGGACAGGGCGGTCTACGAGCAGTACTTC
>12|-|TRBJ1-5|TRBV28|-
CATKGGNQPQHF
TGTGCCACTAAGGGGGGGAATCAGCCCCAGCATTTT
>11|-|TRBJ2-2|TRBV20-1|-
CSASSPGELFF
TGCAGTGCCTCGTCCCCCGGGGAGCTGTTTTTT
>13|TRBD1|TRBJ1-2|TRBV5-5|-
CASSLGQGWGYTF
TGTGCCAGCAGCCTCGGACAGGGGTGGGGCTACACCTTC
>15|TRBD2|TRBJ2-5|TRBV5-4|-
CASSASSGRQETQYF
TGTGCCAGCAGCGCCTCTAGCGGGAGGCAAGAGACCCAGTACTTC
>18|TRBD1|TRBJ1-2|TRBV19|-
CASSIPPGRLQGHYGYTF
TGTGCCAGTAGTATCCCCCCGGGGCGCCTACAGGGGCACTATGGCTACACCTTC
>16|-|TRBJ1-3|TRBV7-9|-
CASSLLGREPGNTIYF
TGTGCCAGCAGCTTATTGGGCAGGGAGCCTGGAAACACCATATATTTT
>14|-|TRBJ1-4|TRBV19|-
CASSPGRLNEKLFF
TGTGCCAGTAGTCCGGGACGGTTAAATGAAAAACTGTTTTTT
>15|TRBD1|TRBJ1-3|TRBV13|-
CASSPHLGTGSTIYF
TGTGCCAGCAGCCCACACCTCGGGACAGGGTCAACCATATATTTT
>15|TRBD1|TRBJ2-3|TRBV9|once
CASSTRDRGTDTQYF
TGTGCCAGCAGCACCCGGGACAGGGGAACAGATACGCAGTATTTT